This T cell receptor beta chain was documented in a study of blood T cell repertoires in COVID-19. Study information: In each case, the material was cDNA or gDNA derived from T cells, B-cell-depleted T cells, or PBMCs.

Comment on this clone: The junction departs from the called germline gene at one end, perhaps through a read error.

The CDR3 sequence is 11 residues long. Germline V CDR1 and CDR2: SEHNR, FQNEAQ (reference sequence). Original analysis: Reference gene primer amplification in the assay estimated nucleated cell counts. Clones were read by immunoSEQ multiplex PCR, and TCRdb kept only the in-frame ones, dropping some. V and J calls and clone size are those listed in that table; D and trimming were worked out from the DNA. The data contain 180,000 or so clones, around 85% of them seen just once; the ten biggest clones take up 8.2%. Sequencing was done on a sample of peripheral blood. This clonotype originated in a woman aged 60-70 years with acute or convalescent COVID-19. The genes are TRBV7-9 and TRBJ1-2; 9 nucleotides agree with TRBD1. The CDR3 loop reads CASSALQGASF. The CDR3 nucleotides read TGTGCCAGCAGCGCATTACAGGGGGCATCGTTC.